The 18 T cell receptor beta chains below all came from one sample that was sequenced in a study of blood T cell repertoires in COVID-19. Repertoires were generated with immunoSEQ multiplex PCR, while TCRdb's copy carries only in-frame clones and drops some. Of some 70,000 clones in the sample, 65% to 85% were seen once. Material for sequencing was peripheral blood. The receptors shown here come from a woman in her fifties or sixties with acute or convalescent COVID-19.

This sequence joins TRBV10-3 and TRBJ2-1; 10 nucleotides align to TRBD2. Trimming at V came to 7 bases and at J to 6 bases, leaving 9 bases not matched to a gene. The V gene's germline CDR1 is ENHRY and CDR2 SYGVKD. The CDR3 runs 15 residues. CDR3 in amino acids: CAITEAGGPSNEQFF. The CDR3, as DNA: TGTGCCATCACTGAAGCGGGAGGGCCTTCCAATGAGCAGTTCTTC.

The CDR3 reads CASSVQGARDEQFF. CDR3 bases: TGTGCCAGCTCAGTTCAGGGGGCTCGCGATGAGCAGTTCTTC. The chain uses TRBV18 and TRBJ2-1; 8 bases are a match to TRBD1. Germline trimming cut 5 bases from V and 8 bases from J; bases unmatched to any gene: 8. Looked up from germline, CDR1 is KGHSH and CDR2 is LQKENI. The length of the CDR3 is 14 residues.

CDR3 DNA sequence: TGTGCCAGCAGCTTAGCAGGGACACGGGAAAAACTGTTTTTT. Translated: CASSLAGTREKLFF. The chain carries TRBV7-9 and TRBJ1-4; weak D call: TRBD1 (6 bases). The CDR3 covers 14 residues. Germline values: CDR1 SEHNR, CDR2 FQNEAQ (reference sequence). The V end lost 0 bases, the J end lost 8 bases, and 10 bases lay between the germline ends.

The V and J genes are TRBV6-1 and TRBJ2-7; perhaps TRBD1 as D (6 bases). CDR1 and CDR2 (germline): MNHNS, SASEGT. V lost 0 bases and J lost 2, with 11 bases in between. The CDR3 extends over 15 amino acids. The CDR3 region has the DNA TGTGCCAGCAGTGAAGCAGAGGGGACAACCTACGAGCAGTACTTC. This encodes CASSEAEGTTYEQYF.

The chain recombines TRBV6-5 with TRBJ2-7; 9 nucleotides align to TRBD1. This CDR3 is 14 amino acids long. Germline V lookup: CDR1 MNHEY, CDR2 SVGAGI. V trimming: 5 bases; J trimming: 3 bases; junction bases outside the gene matches: 5. The CDR3 coding sequence is TGTGCCAGCAGTAACCCGGGACAGGGCTACGAGCAGTACTTC. It translates to CASSNPGQGYEQYF.

The chain uses TRBV7-8 and TRBJ1-4; 10 nucleotides agree with TRBD1. V gave up 4 bases and J gave up 5 bases; unmatched junction bases: 4. The CDR3 runs 15 residues. The germline gives CDR1 SGHVS, CDR2 FQNEAQ. The CDR3: CASSSGTGANEKLFF. The CDR3 DNA is TGTGCCAGCAGCTCCGGGACAGGGGCAAATGAAAAACTGTTTTTT.

The chain employs TRBV5-1 and TRBJ1-5; D perhaps matches TRBD1 (6 bases). Germline V gene lookup returns CDR1 SGHRS and CDR2 YFSETQ. The CDR3 is 15 amino acids. V was clipped by 4 bases and J by 7 bases, with 18 bases between them. CDR3 in amino acids: CASSLRQAPAQPQHF. The DNA of the CDR3 is TGCGCCAGCAGCCTTAGACAGGCCCCAGCACAGCCCCAGCATTTT.

J is TRBJ2-5 and V is TRBV11-3; 8 bases are a match to TRBD1. With V trimmed by 6 bases and J by 2 bases, 5 bases remained unmatched. This CDR3 is built from 14 residues. Per the germline V gene, CDR1 is SGHNT and CDR2 is YENEEA. In nucleotides, the CDR3 is TGTGCCAGCAGTAGAACAGGGGGACAAGAGACCCAGTACTTC. As protein: CASSRTGGQETQYF.

The chain links TRBV3-1 (or the pseudogene TRBV3-2) to TRBJ2-5; 9 bases match TRBD1. The CDR3 is 16 residues long. V was pared by 4 bases and J by 5 bases, with 11 bases of the junction left unmatched. Germline loops: CDR1 LGHDT, CDR2 YNNKEL (reference sequence). This CDR3 reads CASSPGTGKVGETQYF. The CDR3 DNA reads as TGTGCCAGCAGCCCAGGGACAGGGAAAGTCGGGGAGACCCAGTACTTC.

This chain uses TRBV2 with TRBJ1-2, with D maybe TRBD1 (6 bases). V was trimmed by 5 bases and J by 4 bases, leaving 14 bases between them. Germline values: CDR1 SNHLY, CDR2 FYNNEI. The length of the CDR3 is 14 residues. The CDR3 DNA sequence: TGTGCCAGCAGTAAGGACAGTCCCTCCTATGGCTACACCTTC. This sequence encodes CASSKDSPSYGYTF.

The V gene is TRBV7-2, the J gene TRBJ1-4; D might be TRBD1 (5 bases). Germline lookup yields CDR1 SGHTA and CDR2 FQGNSA. The CDR3 runs to 12 residues. Trimming shortened V by 11 bases and J by 3 bases, and 10 bases separated the two germline ends. CDR3 coding DNA: TGTGCCGTTGACAGTCCTAATGAAAAACTGTTTTTT. Translation gives CAVDSPNEKLFF. Looking up the rest from reference TRBV7-2 and TRBJ1-4 gives the full variable domain: GAGVSQSPSNKVTEKGKDVELRCDPISGHTALYWYRQSLGQGLEFLIYFQGNSAPDKSGLPSDRFSAERTGGSVSTLTIQRTQQEDSAVYLCAVDSPNEKLFFGSGTQLSVL.

The CDR3 loop reads CATSREGAKEKLFF. The CDR3, as DNA: TGTGCCACCAGCAGAGAAGGAGCCAAGGAAAAACTGTTTTTT. The chain joins TRBV15 to TRBJ1-4; D gene unclear. The CDR3 spans 14 residues. Germline V lookup: CDR1 LNHNV, CDR2 YYDKDF (reference sequence). V was cut by 0 bases and J by 8 bases, with 10 bases left in between.

This chain links TRBV5-4 with TRBJ1-6; a weak D match, TRBD1 (5 bases). The V end lost 1 base, the J end lost 0 bases, and 5 bases lay between the germline ends. Germline V gives CDR1 SGHNT, CDR2 YYREEE (reference sequence). The CDR3 covers 15 residues. This CDR3 is CASSLQGSYNSPLHF. DNA of the CDR3: TGTGCCAGCAGCTTGCAGGGCTCCTATAATTCACCCCTCCACTTT.

The chain links TRBV30 to TRBJ1-6; 9 nucleotides agree with TRBD1. Per the germline V gene, CDR1 is GTSNPN and CDR2 is SVGIG (reference sequence). J gave up 9 bases and V 7 bases, and 10 bases lay outside the gene matches. The CDR3 has 14 residues. The CDR3 is CASATGTGSSPLHF. DNA for the CDR3: TGTGCCTCGGCAACCGGGACAGGGTCTTCACCCCTCCACTTT. The whole variable domain, filled in from reference TRBV30 and TRBJ1-6, reads SQTIHQWPATLVQPVGSPLSLECTVEGTSNPNLYWYRQAAGRGLQLLFYSVGIGQISSEVPQNLSASRPQDRQFILSSKKLLLSDSGFYLCASATGTGSSPLHFGNGTRLTVT.

This clone appeared a single time. This rearrangement joins TRBV20-1 to TRBJ1-1; a weak D match, TRBD1 (5 bases). CDR3 length: 14 amino acids. Trimming shortened V by 3 bases and J by 0 bases, and 11 bases separated the two germline ends. Germline values: CDR1 DFQATT, CDR2 SNEGSKA (reference sequence). The CDR3 DNA reads TGCAGTGCTAGTGGGGGAGCCATGAACACTGAAGCTTTCTTT. Amino acid sequence: CSASGGAMNTEAFF.

The chain joins TRBV5-8 to TRBJ2-2, with D possibly TRBD1 on 7 matching bases. The CDR3 contains 15 residues. Trimming took 4 bases from V and 5 from J, leaving 15 bases between them. Germline CDR1 reads SGHTS; CDR2 reads YDEGEE. The CDR3 spells CASSPRRGPTGELFF. CDR3 in DNA: TGTGCCAGCAGCCCTAGGAGGGGGCCTACCGGGGAGCTGTTTTTT. Filled out from reference TRBV5-8 and TRBJ2-2, the complete variable domain reads EAGVTQSPTHLIKTRGQQATLRCSPISGHTSVYWYQQALGLGLQFLLWYDEGEERNRGNFPPRFSGRQFPNYSSELNVNALELEDSALYLCASSPRRGPTGELFFGEGSRLTVL.

The rearrangement joins TRBV3-1 (or the pseudogene TRBV3-2) to TRBJ1-3; D remains unclear. Deletions cut 4 bases from V and 2 bases from J, with 6 bases between. CDR3 length equals 13 residues. Germline V lookup: CDR1 LGHDT, CDR2 YNNKEL (reference sequence). This chain's CDR3 is CASSPSTGNTIYF. CDR3 in DNA: TGTGCCAGCAGCCCAAGCACTGGAAACACCATATATTTT.

The V and J genes are TRBV28 and TRBJ1-2; D is unresolved. The germline V and J ends were trimmed by 4 bases and 0 bases, with 18 bases remaining between them. The CDR3 totals 17 residues. Germline V gives CDR1 MDHEN, CDR2 SYDVKM. The CDR3 nucleotides read TGTGCCAGCAGTTCCATGGGAGCAAGTGGCCCTAACTATGGCTACACCTTC. Its protein product is CASSSMGASGPNYGYTF.